This TCR beta chain was captured by sequencing in a study of sequential checkpoint blockade in melanoma. This clone has ten or more counts. This CDR3 spans 14 amino acids. Trimming pared 3 bases from V and 6 bases from J, leaving 12 bases between. CDR1 and CDR2 (germline): SGHNT, YENEEA. Sample treatment: randomized to nivolumab then ipilimumab (arm A) or the reverse (arm B). Sequencing used immunoSEQ multiplex PCR; TCRdb keeps in-frame clones, though not all of them. The table includes over 10,000 clones, about 28% detected once. The J gene is TRBJ1-5, the V gene TRBV11-3; D may be TRBD1 (5 bases). Sequencing used tumor tissue (inferred from file names), obtained from a patient given nivolumab and ipilimumab in sequence. The sequence derives from a human donor with melanoma. CDR3 sequence (DNA): TGTGCCAGCAGCTTGCCAGGGAGTGGTCAGCCCCAGCATTTT. It translates to CASSLPGSGQPQHF.